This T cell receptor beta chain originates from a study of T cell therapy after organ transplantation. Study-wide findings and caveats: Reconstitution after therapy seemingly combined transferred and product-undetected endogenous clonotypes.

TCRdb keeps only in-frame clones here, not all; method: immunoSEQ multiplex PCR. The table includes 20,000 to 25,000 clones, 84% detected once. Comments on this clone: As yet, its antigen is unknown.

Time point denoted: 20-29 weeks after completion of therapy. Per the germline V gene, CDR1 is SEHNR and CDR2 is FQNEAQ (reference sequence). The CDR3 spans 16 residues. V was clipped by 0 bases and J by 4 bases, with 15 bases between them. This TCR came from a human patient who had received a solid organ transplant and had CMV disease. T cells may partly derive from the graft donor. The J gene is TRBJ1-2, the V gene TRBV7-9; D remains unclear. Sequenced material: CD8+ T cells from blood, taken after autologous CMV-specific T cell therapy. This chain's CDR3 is CASSLALWENLYGYTF. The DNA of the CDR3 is TGTGCCAGCAGCTTAGCTTTATGGGAGAATCTCTATGGCTACACCTTC.